What follows are 3 T cell receptor beta chains derived from one specimen sequenced in a study of blood T cell repertoires in COVID-19 (dated by TCRdb to the early 2020s). The library was built by means of the immunoSEQ multiplex PCR assay. TCRdb's version of the immuneACCESS table is confined to in-frame rearrangements and falls short of the full clone set. An unresolved V gene accounts for under half of the shortfall where checked; the remainder is of unknown origin. The sample table records around 250,000 clones; approximately 87% of these occur just once. 6.2% of the sample lies in the top ten. Material: peripheral blood. The receptor source for this set is a man in his 60s with acute or convalescent COVID-19.

V and J are TRBV5-6 and TRBJ2-1; TRBD2 agrees at 13 bases. The CDR3 contains 16 residues. The germline V gene has CDR1 SGHDT and CDR2 YYEEEE. Trimming took 4 bases from V and 4 from J; bases not matched to a gene: 5. In nucleotides, the CDR3 is TGTGCCAGCAGCAGGACTAGCGGGGGTCGATACAATGAGCAGTTCTTC. It is translated as CASSRTSGGRYNEQFF.

The J gene is TRBJ2-1, the V gene TRBV5-4, with unresolved D. The CDR3 loop spans 14 amino acids. Per germline, CDR1 SGHNT and CDR2 YYREEE (reference sequence). Between the trimmed V and J ends, which lost 0 bases and 0 bases, there was a span of 4 bases. The CDR3: CASSLESSYNEQFF. Written as DNA, the CDR3 is TGTGCCAGCAGCTTGGAGAGCTCCTACAATGAGCAGTTCTTC.

Here the CDR3 reads CSVGLAGDSGELFF. In nucleotides, the CDR3 is TGCAGCGTTGGACTAGCGGGAGACAGCGGGGAGCTGTTTTTT. The V gene is TRBV29-1, the J gene TRBJ2-2; 12 nucleotides align to TRBD2. Losses at the gene ends were 4 bases for V and 7 bases for J; bases not matched to a gene: 4. From germline, CDR1 is SQVTM and CDR2 ANQGSEA. This CDR3 is built from 14 residues.